The rows below give T cell receptor beta chains drawn from one sample of a study of Graves' ophthalmopathy and Graves' hyperthyroidism. TCRdb independently ran MiXCR on the multiplex PCR reads; one entry per CDR3 protein. The data hold some 1.1 million distinct CDR3 sequences, with about 38% observed a single time. Sequencing used peripheral blood or thyroid tissue (not recorded which). The receptors here all came from an adult man with Graves' hyperthyroidism. CDR3s include the opening cysteine and the closing phenylalanine or tryptophan. The order of the fields is J gene, clone size, V gene, D gene, CDR3 protein, CDR3 DNA. D genes are given only for firm matches. Size is omitted from some rows. Given values are once, few, many or a class for expanded clones.

j_call: TRBJ2-7; clone_size: NA; v_call: TRBV6-2/TRBV6-3; d_call: NA; cdr3_aa: CASRRGAFYEQYF; cdr3_nt: TGTGCCAGCAGGAGGGGAGCTTTCTACGAGCAGTACTTC
j_call: TRBJ2-5; clone_size: NA; v_call: TRBV29-1; d_call: TRBD1; cdr3_aa: CSYGGTGPNGETQYF; cdr3_nt: TGCAGCTACGGAGGGACAGGGCCGAACGGGGAGACCCAGTACTTC
j_call: TRBJ1-1; clone_size: NA; v_call: TRBV15; d_call: NA; cdr3_aa: CATSNAGTEAFF; cdr3_nt: TGTGCCACCAGCAACGCAGGGACTGAAGCCTTCTTT
j_call: TRBJ2-2; clone_size: many; v_call: TRBV14; d_call: NA; cdr3_aa: CASSPLRGRNTGELFF; cdr3_nt: TGTGCCAGCAGCCCGCTGCGGGGCAGGAACACCGGGGAGCTGTTTTTT
j_call: TRBJ2-7; clone_size: few; v_call: TRBV20-1; d_call: TRBD2; cdr3_aa: CSARVGLAGATNEQYF; cdr3_nt: TGCAGTGCTAGAGTTGGGCTAGCGGGAGCGACAAACGAGCAGTACTTC
j_call: TRBJ1-1; clone_size: few; v_call: TRBV7-3; d_call: NA; cdr3_aa: CASSLTQGREAFF; cdr3_nt: TGTGCCAGCAGCTTAACCCAGGGGCGTGAAGCTTTCTTT
j_call: TRBJ2-5; clone_size: many; v_call: TRBV12-3/TRBV12-4; d_call: TRBD1; cdr3_aa: CASSLLRGQVPETQYF; cdr3_nt: TGTGCCAGCAGTCTCTTGCGAGGACAGGTACCCGAGACCCAGTACTTC
j_call: TRBJ1-5; clone_size: many; v_call: TRBV27; d_call: NA; cdr3_aa: CASRGLDSNQPQHF; cdr3_nt: TGTGCCAGCAGAGGTTTGGATAGCAATCAGCCCCAGCATTTT
j_call: TRBJ1-1; clone_size: NA; v_call: TRBV29-1; d_call: NA; cdr3_aa: CSGSSGVNTEAFF; cdr3_nt: TGCAGCGGGTCGTCAGGGGTGAACACTGAAGCTTTCTTT
j_call: TRBJ2-5; clone_size: NA; v_call: TRBV19; d_call: NA; cdr3_aa: CASSIQFLETQYF; cdr3_nt: TGTGCCAGTAGTATTCAGTTTTTGGAGACCCAGTACTTC
j_call: TRBJ1-2; clone_size: NA; v_call: TRBV23-1; d_call: NA; cdr3_aa: CASIGRQTKNYGYTF; cdr3_nt: TGCGCCAGCATCGGCCGACAGACAAAGAACTATGGCTACACCTTC
j_call: TRBJ1-2; clone_size: NA; v_call: TRBV2; d_call: NA; cdr3_aa: CASTLKIHGAF; cdr3_nt: TGTGCCAGCACCCTTAAGATCCATGGGGCTTTC
j_call: TRBJ2-2; clone_size: NA; v_call: TRBV14; d_call: TRBD2; cdr3_aa: CASSQEVGTSGTGELFF; cdr3_nt: TGTGCCAGCAGCCAAGAAGTTGGGACTAGCGGGACCGGGGAGCTGTTTTTT
j_call: TRBJ2-7; clone_size: many; v_call: TRBV13; d_call: NA; cdr3_aa: CASSLGSSDEQYF; cdr3_nt: TGTGCCAGCAGCTTGGGGTCGTCGGACGAGCAGTACTTC
j_call: TRBJ2-5; clone_size: NA; v_call: TRBV9; d_call: NA; cdr3_aa: CASSVDGSGKETQYF; cdr3_nt: TGTGCCAGCAGCGTAGACGGGTCAGGGAAGGAGACCCAGTACTTC
j_call: TRBJ1-6; clone_size: NA; v_call: TRBV29-1; d_call: NA; cdr3_aa: CSQDGNNSPLHF; cdr3_nt: TGCAGCCAGGACGGGAATAATTCACCCCTCCACTTT
j_call: TRBJ2-7; clone_size: many; v_call: TRBV29-1; d_call: TRBD1; cdr3_aa: CSVTGAGYEQYF; cdr3_nt: TGCAGCGTGACAGGGGCGGGGTACGAGCAGTACTTC
j_call: TRBJ1-2; clone_size: many; v_call: TRBV2; d_call: NA; cdr3_aa: CASSENNYGYTF; cdr3_nt: TGTGCCAGCAGTGAAAACAACTATGGCTACACCTTC
j_call: TRBJ2-7; clone_size: NA; v_call: TRBV19; d_call: TRBD2; cdr3_aa: CAGAGGRSYEQYF; cdr3_nt: TGTGCTGGAGCGGGAGGGCGCTCCTACGAGCAGTACTTC
j_call: TRBJ1-6; clone_size: NA; v_call: TRBV25-1; d_call: NA; cdr3_aa: CASQGVRGGSPLHF; cdr3_nt: TGTGCCAGCCAAGGGGTCAGGGGAGGGTCACCCCTCCACTTT
j_call: TRBJ1-1; clone_size: many; v_call: TRBV2; d_call: NA; cdr3_aa: CASEGGTEAFF; cdr3_nt: TGTGCCAGCGAGGGGGGCACTGAAGCTTTCTTT
j_call: TRBJ1-1; clone_size: few; v_call: TRBV7-2; d_call: NA; cdr3_aa: CASSLGAGLYTEAFF; cdr3_nt: TGTGCCAGCAGCTTGGGTGCGGGGCTTTACACTGAAGCTTTCTTT
j_call: TRBJ1-4; clone_size: many; v_call: TRBV10-3; d_call: NA; cdr3_aa: CAISSTNEKLFF; cdr3_nt: TGTGCCATCTCATCAACTAATGAAAAACTGTTTTTT
j_call: TRBJ1-1; clone_size: NA; v_call: TRBV7-9; d_call: NA; cdr3_aa: CASSLAGRETEAFF; cdr3_nt: TGTGCCAGCAGCTTAGCTGGCAGAGAAACTGAAGCTTTCTTT
j_call: TRBJ1-6; clone_size: many; v_call: TRBV14; d_call: NA; cdr3_aa: CASRQGGLYNSPLHF; cdr3_nt: TGTGCCAGCAGACAAGGGGGTCTATATAATTCACCCCTCCACTTT
j_call: TRBJ2-2; clone_size: many; v_call: TRBV25-1; d_call: NA; cdr3_aa: CASRAGTNTGELFF; cdr3_nt: TGTGCCAGCCGCGCCGGAACGAACACCGGGGAGCTGTTTTTT
j_call: TRBJ2-7; clone_size: few; v_call: TRBV20-1; d_call: NA; cdr3_aa: CSASFGNEQYF; cdr3_nt: TGCAGTGCTAGTTTTGGGAACGAGCAGTACTTC
j_call: TRBJ1-1; clone_size: many; v_call: TRBV7-9; d_call: TRBD1; cdr3_aa: CASSFPDRENTEAFF; cdr3_nt: TGTGCCAGCAGCTTTCCGGACAGGGAGAACACTGAAGCTTTCTTT
j_call: TRBJ1-4; clone_size: once; v_call: TRBV19; d_call: NA; cdr3_aa: CARSNRPRNEKLFF; cdr3_nt: TGTGCCAGATCAAACAGGCCCCGTAATGAAAAACTGTTTTTT
j_call: TRBJ2-7; clone_size: NA; v_call: TRBV15; d_call: NA; cdr3_aa: CATSDTREQCF; cdr3_nt: TGTGCCACCAGCGATACACGCGAGCAGTGCTTC
j_call: TRBJ2-7; clone_size: few; v_call: TRBV20-1; d_call: NA; cdr3_aa: CSARGRGSYEQYF; cdr3_nt: TGCAGTGCTAGGGGTAGGGGTTCCTACGAGCAGTACTTC
j_call: TRBJ1-2; clone_size: NA; v_call: TRBV15; d_call: TRBD1; cdr3_aa: CATSRVPPGQGEGYGYTF; cdr3_nt: TGTGCCACCAGCAGAGTCCCCCCGGGACAGGGGGAAGGGTATGGCTACACCTTC
j_call: TRBJ2-3; clone_size: NA; v_call: TRBV20-1; d_call: NA; cdr3_aa: CSASDWDTQYF; cdr3_nt: TGCAGTGCTAGTGATTGGGATACGCAGTATTTT
j_call: TRBJ1-1; clone_size: NA; v_call: TRBV20-1; d_call: NA; cdr3_aa: CSARDQSKKGVRLSTEAFF; cdr3_nt: TGCAGTGCTAGAGATCAGAGTAAGAAGGGTGTTAGGCTGAGCACTGAAGCTTTCTTT
j_call: TRBJ1-5; clone_size: few; v_call: TRBV6-5; d_call: NA; cdr3_aa: CASSYRTVLDPQHF; cdr3_nt: TGTGCCAGCAGTTACCGGACCGTCCTTGATCCCCAGCATTTT
j_call: TRBJ1-1; clone_size: many; v_call: TRBV4-3; d_call: NA; cdr3_aa: CASSPSVATNTEAFF; cdr3_nt: TGCGCCAGCAGCCCGTCGGTCGCCACGAACACTGAAGCTTTCTTT
j_call: TRBJ1-2; clone_size: many; v_call: TRBV10-3; d_call: TRBD1; cdr3_aa: CAISNLDRGPDYGYTF; cdr3_nt: TGTGCCATCAGTAATTTAGACAGGGGACCAGACTATGGCTACACCTTC
j_call: TRBJ2-3; clone_size: NA; v_call: TRBV7-2; d_call: TRBD2; cdr3_aa: CASSSTPSGRASNDTQYF; cdr3_nt: TGTGCCAGCAGCTCCACCCCGAGCGGGAGGGCCTCAAACGATACGCAGTATTTT
j_call: TRBJ1-2; clone_size: many; v_call: TRBV5-6; d_call: NA; cdr3_aa: CASSPAGGGYGYTF; cdr3_nt: TGTGCCAGCAGTCCGGCGGGGGGTGGCTATGGCTACACCTTC
j_call: TRBJ1-6; clone_size: once; v_call: TRBV29-1; d_call: TRBD1; cdr3_aa: CSAGTGDNSPLHF; cdr3_nt: TGCAGCGCAGGGACAGGGGATAATTCACCCCTCCACTTT
j_call: TRBJ1-6; clone_size: NA; v_call: TRBV14; d_call: TRBD1; cdr3_aa: CASDRGFGNSPLHF; cdr3_nt: TGTGCCAGCGACAGGGGATTCGGGAATTCACCCCTCCACTTT
j_call: TRBJ2-5; clone_size: many; v_call: TRBV29-1; d_call: NA; cdr3_aa: CSVVGGIQETQYF; cdr3_nt: TGCAGCGTTGTGGGTGGGATACAAGAGACCCAGTACTTC